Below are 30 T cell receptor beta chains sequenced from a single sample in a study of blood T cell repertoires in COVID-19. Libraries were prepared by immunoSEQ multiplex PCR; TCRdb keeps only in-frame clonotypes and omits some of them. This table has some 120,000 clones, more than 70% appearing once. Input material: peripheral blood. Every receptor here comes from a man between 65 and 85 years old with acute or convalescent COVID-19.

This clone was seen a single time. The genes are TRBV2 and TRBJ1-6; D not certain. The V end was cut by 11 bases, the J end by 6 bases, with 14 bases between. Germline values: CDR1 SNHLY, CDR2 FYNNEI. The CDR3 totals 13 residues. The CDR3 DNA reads TGTGCCGGGAACACCGGGGTTAATTCACCCCTCCACTTT. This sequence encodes CAGNTGVNSPLHF.

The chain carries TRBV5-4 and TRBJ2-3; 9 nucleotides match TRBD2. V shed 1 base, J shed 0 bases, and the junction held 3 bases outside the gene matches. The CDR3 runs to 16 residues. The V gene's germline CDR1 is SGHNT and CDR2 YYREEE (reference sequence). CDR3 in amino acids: CASSLRLAGSTDTQYF. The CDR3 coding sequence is TGTGCCAGCAGCTTGAGGCTAGCGGGGAGCACAGATACGCAGTATTTT.

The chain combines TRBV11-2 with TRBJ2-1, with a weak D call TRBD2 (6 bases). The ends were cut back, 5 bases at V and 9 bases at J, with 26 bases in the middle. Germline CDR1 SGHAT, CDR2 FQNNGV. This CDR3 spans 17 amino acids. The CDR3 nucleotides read TGTGCCAGCAGCGTTAGGCCTCTCCCCTTAGTGGGGGGTGAGCAGTTCTTC. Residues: CASSVRPLPLVGGEQFF.

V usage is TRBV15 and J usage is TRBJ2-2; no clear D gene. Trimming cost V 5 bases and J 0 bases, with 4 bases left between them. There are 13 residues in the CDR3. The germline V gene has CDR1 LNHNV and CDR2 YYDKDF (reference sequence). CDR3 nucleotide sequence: TGTGCCACCAGCTATACGAACACCGGGGAGCTGTTTTTT. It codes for CATSYTNTGELFF.

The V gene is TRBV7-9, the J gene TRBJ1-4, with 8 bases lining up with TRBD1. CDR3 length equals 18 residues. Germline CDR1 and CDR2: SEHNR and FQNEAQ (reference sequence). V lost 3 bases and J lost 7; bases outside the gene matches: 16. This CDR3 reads CASSLVRQGHAIREKLFF. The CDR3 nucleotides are TGTGCCAGCAGCTTGGTAAGACAGGGGCATGCAATCCGTGAAAAACTGTTTTTT.

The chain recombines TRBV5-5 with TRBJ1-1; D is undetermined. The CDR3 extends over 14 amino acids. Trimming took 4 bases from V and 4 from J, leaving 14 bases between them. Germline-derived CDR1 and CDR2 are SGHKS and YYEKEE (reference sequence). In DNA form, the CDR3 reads TGTGCCAGCAGCCGTAAGGAGCGGGTCACTGAAGCTTTCTTT. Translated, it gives CASSRKERVTEAFF.

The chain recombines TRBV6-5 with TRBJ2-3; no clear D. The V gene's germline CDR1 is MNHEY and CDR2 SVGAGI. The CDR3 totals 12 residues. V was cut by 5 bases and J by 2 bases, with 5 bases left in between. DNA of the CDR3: TGTGCCAGCAGTCTAAACACAGATACGCAGTATTTT. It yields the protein CASSLNTDTQYF.

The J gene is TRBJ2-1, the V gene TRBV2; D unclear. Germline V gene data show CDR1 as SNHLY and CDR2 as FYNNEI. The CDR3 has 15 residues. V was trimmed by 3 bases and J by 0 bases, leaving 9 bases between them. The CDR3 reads CASSERSGSYNEQFF. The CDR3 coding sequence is TGTGCCAGCAGTGAGCGGTCGGGCTCCTACAATGAGCAGTTCTTC.

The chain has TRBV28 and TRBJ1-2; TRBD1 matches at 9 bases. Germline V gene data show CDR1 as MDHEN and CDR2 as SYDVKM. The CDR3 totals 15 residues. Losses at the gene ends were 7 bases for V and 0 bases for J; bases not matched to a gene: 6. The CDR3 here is CASTLRDRANYGYTF. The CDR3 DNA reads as TGTGCCAGCACCCTCCGGGACAGGGCTAACTATGGCTACACCTTC.

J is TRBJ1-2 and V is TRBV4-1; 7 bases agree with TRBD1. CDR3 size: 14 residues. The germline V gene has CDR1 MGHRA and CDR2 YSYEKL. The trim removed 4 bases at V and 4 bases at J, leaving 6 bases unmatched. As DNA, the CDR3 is TGCGCCAGCAGCCGACAGGGCGAGGGCTATGGCTACACCTTC. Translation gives CASSRQGEGYGYTF.

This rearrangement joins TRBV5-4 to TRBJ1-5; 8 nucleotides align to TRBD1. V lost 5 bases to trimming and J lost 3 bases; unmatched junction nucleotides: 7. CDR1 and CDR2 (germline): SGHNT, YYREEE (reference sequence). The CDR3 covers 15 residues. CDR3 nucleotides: TGTGCCAGCAGTCTCGACAGGGGATTCAATCAGCCCCAGCATTTT. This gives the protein CASSLDRGFNQPQHF.

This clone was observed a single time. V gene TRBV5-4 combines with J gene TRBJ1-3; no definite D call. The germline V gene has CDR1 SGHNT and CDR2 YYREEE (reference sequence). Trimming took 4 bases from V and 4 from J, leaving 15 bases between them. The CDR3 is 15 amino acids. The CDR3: CASSRTGSAGNTIYF. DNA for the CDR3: TGTGCCAGCAGCCGGACGGGGTCCGCGGGAAACACCATATATTTT.

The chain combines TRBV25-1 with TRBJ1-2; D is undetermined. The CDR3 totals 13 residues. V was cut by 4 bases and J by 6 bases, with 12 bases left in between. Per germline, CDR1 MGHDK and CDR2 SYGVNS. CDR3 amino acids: CASSVDTSHGYTF. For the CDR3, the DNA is TGTGCCAGCAGTGTTGACACCAGCCATGGCTACACCTTC.

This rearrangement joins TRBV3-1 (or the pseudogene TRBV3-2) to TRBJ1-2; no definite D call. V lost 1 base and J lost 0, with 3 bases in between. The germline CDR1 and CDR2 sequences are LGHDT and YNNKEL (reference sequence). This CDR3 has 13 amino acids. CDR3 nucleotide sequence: TGTGCCAGCAGCCAAGCGTCTAACTATGGCTACACCTTC. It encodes CASSQASNYGYTF.

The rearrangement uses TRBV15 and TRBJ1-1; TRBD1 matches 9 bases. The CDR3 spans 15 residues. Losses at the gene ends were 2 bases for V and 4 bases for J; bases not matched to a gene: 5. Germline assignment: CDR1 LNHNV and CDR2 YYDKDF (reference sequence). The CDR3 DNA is TGTGCCACCAGCAGACGGACAGGGGTGAGCACTGAAGCTTTCTTT. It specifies CATSRRTGVSTEAFF.

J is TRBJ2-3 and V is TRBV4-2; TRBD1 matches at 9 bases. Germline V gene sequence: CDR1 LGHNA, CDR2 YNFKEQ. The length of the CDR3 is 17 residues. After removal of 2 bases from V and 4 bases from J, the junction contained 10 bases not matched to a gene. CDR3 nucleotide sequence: TGTGCCAGCAGCCAACTCGACCGGGACAGGGAAGCAGATACGCAGTATTTT. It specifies CASSQLDRDREADTQYF.

The CDR3 spells CASSPKGDTPQHF. DNA for the CDR3: TGTGCCAGCAGCCCAAAAGGGGATACGCCCCAGCATTTT. This chain links TRBV27 with TRBJ1-5, with D perhaps TRBD1 (5 bases). V dropped 6 bases and J dropped 9 bases, with 15 bases sitting between them. Germline V gene data show CDR1 as MNHEY and CDR2 as SMNVEV (reference sequence). The CDR3 has 13 residues.

Here the CDR3 DNA reads TGTGCCATCGGGGGAGTAGGGGACAGGGGAGGGGAGACCCAGTACTTC. Amino acids: CAIGGVGDRGGETQYF. The chain carries TRBV10-3 and TRBJ2-5, with 10 bases that match TRBD1. The CDR3 loop spans 16 amino acids. Trimming at V came to 8 bases and at J to 5 bases, leaving 14 bases not matched to a gene. Germline CDR1 reads ENHRY; CDR2 reads SYGVKD.

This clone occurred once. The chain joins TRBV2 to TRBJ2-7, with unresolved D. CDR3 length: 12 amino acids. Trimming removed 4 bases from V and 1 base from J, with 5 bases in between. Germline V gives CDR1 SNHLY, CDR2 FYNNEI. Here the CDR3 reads CASSAMSYEQYF. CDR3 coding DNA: TGTGCCAGCAGTGCCATGTCCTACGAGCAGTACTTC.

The CDR3 DNA sequence: TGTGCCAGTAGTCGGGACCCCTCAGGGGGCCGAATAGGTAATGAGCAGTTCTTC. Its protein is CASSRDPSGGRIGNEQFF. J is TRBJ2-1 and V is TRBV6-4, with TRBD1 identical over 8 bases. There are 18 residues in the CDR3. Germline CDR1 and CDR2: MRHNA and SNTAGT. J was trimmed by 7 bases and V by 9 bases; bases with no gene match: 23.

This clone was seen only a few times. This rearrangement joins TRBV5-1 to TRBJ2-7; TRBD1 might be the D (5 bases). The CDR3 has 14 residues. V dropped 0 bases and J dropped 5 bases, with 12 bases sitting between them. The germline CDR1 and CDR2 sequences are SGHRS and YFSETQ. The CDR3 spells CASSLDQGRDEQYF. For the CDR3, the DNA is TGCGCCAGCAGCTTGGATCAGGGAAGGGACGAGCAGTACTTC.

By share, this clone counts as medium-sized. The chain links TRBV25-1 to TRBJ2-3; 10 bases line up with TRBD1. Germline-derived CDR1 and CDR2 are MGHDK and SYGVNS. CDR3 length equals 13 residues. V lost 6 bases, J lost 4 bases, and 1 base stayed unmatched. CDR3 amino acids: CASRGQGADTQYF. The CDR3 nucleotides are TGTGCCAGCAGAGGACAGGGGGCAGATACGCAGTATTTT.

The CDR3, as DNA: TGTGCCAGCAGACAACGACAGTCAACCCTCTATGGCTACACCTTC. This gives the protein CASRQRQSTLYGYTF. This chain uses TRBV6-5 with TRBJ1-2; TRBD1 might be the D (5 bases). V lost 6 bases to trimming and J lost 4 bases, with 18 bases between them. Germline CDR1 and CDR2: MNHEY and SVGAGI. The length of the CDR3 is 15 residues.

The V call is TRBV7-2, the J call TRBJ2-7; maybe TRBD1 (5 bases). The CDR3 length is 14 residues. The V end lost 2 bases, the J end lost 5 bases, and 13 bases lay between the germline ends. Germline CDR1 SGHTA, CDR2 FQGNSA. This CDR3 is CASSLLGRVHEQYF. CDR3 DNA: TGTGCCAGCAGCTTATTGGGCAGGGTCCACGAGCAGTACTTC. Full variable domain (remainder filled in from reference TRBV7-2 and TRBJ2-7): GAGVSQSPSNKVTEKGKDVELRCDPISGHTALYWYRQSLGQGLEFLIYFQGNSAPDKSGLPSDRFSAERTGGSVSTLTIQRTQQEDSAVYLCASSLLGRVHEQYFGPGTRLTVT.

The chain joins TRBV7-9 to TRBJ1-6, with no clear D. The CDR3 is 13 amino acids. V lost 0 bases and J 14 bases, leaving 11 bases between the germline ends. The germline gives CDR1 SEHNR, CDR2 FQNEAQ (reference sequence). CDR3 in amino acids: CASSLAGRLTLHF. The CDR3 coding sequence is TGTGCCAGCAGCTTAGCGGGGAGGCTTACCCTCCACTTT.

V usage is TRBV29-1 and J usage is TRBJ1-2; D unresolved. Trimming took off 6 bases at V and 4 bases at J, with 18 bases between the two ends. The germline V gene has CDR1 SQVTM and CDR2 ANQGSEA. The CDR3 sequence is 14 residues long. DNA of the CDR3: TGCAGCGTCACACCCCCAAACACGCCCTATGGCTACACCTTC. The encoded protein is CSVTPPNTPYGYTF.

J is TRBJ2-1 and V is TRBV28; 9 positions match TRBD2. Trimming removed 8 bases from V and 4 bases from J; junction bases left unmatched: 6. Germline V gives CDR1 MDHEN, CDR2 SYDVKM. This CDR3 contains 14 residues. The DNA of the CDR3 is TGTGCCAGCCATAGCGGGGGCCCTTACAATGAGCAGTTCTTC. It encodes CASHSGGPYNEQFF.

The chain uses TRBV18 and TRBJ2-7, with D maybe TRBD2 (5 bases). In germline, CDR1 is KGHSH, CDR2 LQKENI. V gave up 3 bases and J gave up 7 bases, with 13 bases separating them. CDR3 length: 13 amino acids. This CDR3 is CASSPIGVGEQYF. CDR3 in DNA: TGTGCCAGCTCACCGATCGGGGTCGGGGAGCAGTACTTC.

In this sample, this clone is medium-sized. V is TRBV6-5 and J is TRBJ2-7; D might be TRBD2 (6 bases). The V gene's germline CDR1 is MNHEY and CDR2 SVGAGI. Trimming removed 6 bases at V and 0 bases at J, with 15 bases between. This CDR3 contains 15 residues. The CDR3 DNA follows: TGTGCCAGCAGCGCGACGGGGGATAGCTCCTACGAGCAGTACTTC. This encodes CASSATGDSSYEQYF.

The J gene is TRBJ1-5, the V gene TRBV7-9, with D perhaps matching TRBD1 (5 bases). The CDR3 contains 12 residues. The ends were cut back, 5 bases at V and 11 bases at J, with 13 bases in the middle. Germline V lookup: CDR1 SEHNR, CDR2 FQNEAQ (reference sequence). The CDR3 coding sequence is TGTGCCAGCAGCCGGGGGTTGGGGACCCAGCATTTT. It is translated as CASSRGLGTQHF.